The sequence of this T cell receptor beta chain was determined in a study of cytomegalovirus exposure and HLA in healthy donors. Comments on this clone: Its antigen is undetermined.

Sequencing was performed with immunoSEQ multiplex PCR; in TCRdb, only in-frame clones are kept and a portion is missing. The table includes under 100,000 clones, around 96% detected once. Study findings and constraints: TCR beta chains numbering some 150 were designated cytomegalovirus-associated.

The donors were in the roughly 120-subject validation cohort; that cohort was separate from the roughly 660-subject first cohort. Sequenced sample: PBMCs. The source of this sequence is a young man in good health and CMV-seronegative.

The CDR3 spells CASRGQGDTGELFF. The CDR3 coding sequence is TGTGCCAGCAGGGGGCAGGGGGACACCGGGGAGCTGTTTTTT. The chain joins TRBV9 to TRBJ2-2; 7 bases are a match to TRBD1. After removal of 5 bases from V and 3 bases from J, the junction contained 4 bases not matched to a gene. The CDR3 length is 14 residues. Per the germline V gene, CDR1 is SGDLS and CDR2 is YYNGEE.